The 24 T cell receptor beta chains listed next were all sequenced from one sample in a study of shared clonotypes between healthy human individuals. Some clones are missing from TCRdb's copy, which holds only in-frame ones; the method was immunoSEQ multiplex PCR. Among about 1 million clones listed, about 80% were seen once. Sequenced material: memory CD4+ T cells sorted from blood. Specified subset: CD45RA-negative fraction. The receptors were sampled from a man aged 18 to 30 in good health.

The chain couples TRBV28 to TRBJ1-5; D is unresolved. This CDR3 spans 11 amino acids. Trimming cost V 5 bases and J 9 bases, with 8 bases left between them. Germline assignment: CDR1 MDHEN and CDR2 SYDVKM. The CDR3 nucleotides are TGTGCCAGCAGTCTCAGTCTGCCCCAGCATTTT. Translated: CASSLSLPQHF.

The J gene is TRBJ2-7, the V gene TRBV27; TRBD1 might be the D (6 bases). Germline-derived CDR1 and CDR2 are MNHEY and SMNVEV (reference sequence). Between the trimmed V and J ends, which lost 5 bases and 7 bases, there was a span of 15 bases. CDR3 length equals 13 residues. The CDR3 is CASSITGLGEQYF. CDR3 DNA sequence: TGTGCCAGCAGTATTACAGGGTTGGGGGAGCAGTACTTC.

This CDR3 is CASSFAGLSRDTQYF. The CDR3 nucleotides are TGCGCCAGCAGCTTCGCCGGACTTTCCCGAGATACGCAGTATTTT. This chain uses TRBV5-1 with TRBJ2-3; D is perhaps TRBD2 (5 bases). Germline-derived CDR1 and CDR2 are SGHRS and YFSETQ. The CDR3 consists of 15 residues. Trimming removed 2 bases from V and 5 bases from J, with 15 bases in between. The whole variable domain, remainder taken from reference TRBV5-1 and TRBJ2-3, is KAGVTQTPRYLIKTRGQQVTLSCSPISGHRSVSWYQQTPGQGLQFLFEYFSETQRNKGNFPGRFSGRQFSNSRSEMNVSTLELGDSALYLCASSFAGLSRDTQYFGPGTRLTVL.

V usage is TRBV10-2 and J usage is TRBJ2-7, with unresolved D. CDR1 is WSHSY and CDR2 is SAAADI in the germline V gene. The CDR3 is 13 amino acids. Trimming left V 5 bases short and J 3 bases short, with 11 bases between. The CDR3 protein is CASSQQSYYEQYF. The CDR3 nucleotides read TGCGCCAGCAGTCAACAGAGCTACTACGAGCAGTACTTC.

In this sample, this clone turned up once. The rearrangement joins TRBV2 to TRBJ2-3; 11 bases are a match to TRBD2. The ends lost 2 bases at V and 5 bases at J; junction bases unmatched: 6. The CDR3 has 16 amino acids. Germline-derived CDR1 and CDR2 are SNHLY and FYNNEI. This CDR3 is CASSELLAGAVDTQYF. The CDR3 region has the DNA TGTGCCAGCAGTGAACTACTAGCGGGGGCGGTAGATACGCAGTATTTT.

This clone was found a few times. The rearrangement joins TRBV6-1 to TRBJ1-5; 11 positions agree with TRBD1. Germline V CDR1 and CDR2: MNHNS, SASEGT. This CDR3 contains 14 residues. V lost 6 bases, J lost 6 bases, and 4 bases stayed unmatched. Written as DNA, the CDR3 is TGTGCCAGCAGCCCGGACAGGGGGCTTCAGCCCCAGCATTTT. Translated, it gives CASSPDRGLQPQHF.

V is TRBV6-6 and J is TRBJ2-5; 9 bases agree with TRBD2. CDR3 length: 15 residues. J gave up 4 bases and V 5 bases, and 8 bases lay outside the gene matches. CDR1 MNHNY and CDR2 SVGAGI come from the germline V gene (reference sequence). As DNA, the CDR3 is TGTGCCAGCAGTCAGTCCGGGACTAGCAGAGAGACCCAGTACTTC. Translation gives CASSQSGTSRETQYF.

The chain employs TRBV30 and TRBJ1-3, with D uncertain. The CDR3 contains 14 residues. Germline lookup yields CDR1 GTSNPN and CDR2 SVGIG (reference sequence). V was trimmed by 1 base and J by 4 bases, leaving 11 bases between them. CDR3 in amino acids: CAWSATTLGNTIYF. The DNA of the CDR3 is TGTGCCTGGAGTGCGACAACTCTAGGAAACACCATATATTTT.

The chain links TRBV6-1 to TRBJ1-4, with D unclear. Deletions cut 3 bases from V and 7 bases from J, with 9 bases between. Germline CDR1 MNHNS, CDR2 SASEGT. This CDR3 region has 13 residues. The DNA for the CDR3 is TGTGCCAGCAGTGAGCAAGGGTTTGAAAAACTGTTTTTT. It is translated as CASSEQGFEKLFF.

The chain uses TRBV11-3 and TRBJ1-5; possible D gene TRBD1, 6 bases. In germline, CDR1 is SGHNT, CDR2 YENEEA. Trimming left V 0 bases short and J 3 bases short, with 12 bases between. This CDR3 comprises 16 residues. Written as DNA, the CDR3 is TGTGCCAGCAGCTTAGATTGCAGGGGAGACAATCAGCCCCAGCATTTT. This encodes CASSLDCRGDNQPQHF.

The chain combines TRBV9 with TRBJ2-2, with D possibly matching TRBD2 (6 bases). Germline loops: CDR1 SGDLS, CDR2 YYNGEE. Trimming stripped 6 bases from V and 0 bases from J, with 6 bases between. The CDR3 length is 13 residues. The CDR3 sequence is CASTSANTGELFF. In DNA form, the CDR3 reads TGTGCCAGCACTAGCGCGAACACCGGGGAGCTGTTTTTT.

The CDR3 nucleotides are TGTGCCTGGAGGGACAAAGCTGAAGCTTTCTTT. Translated, it gives CAWRDKAEAFF. This chain uses TRBV30 with TRBJ1-1; D possibly corresponds to TRBD1 (5 bases). CDR3 length equals 11 residues. Trimming cost V 3 bases and J 6 bases, with 8 bases left between them. CDR1 and CDR2 from the germline V gene are GTSNPN and SVGIG (reference sequence). Full variable domain (outside the CDR3, taken from reference TRBV30 and TRBJ1-1): SQTIHQWPATLVQPVGSPLSLECTVEGTSNPNLYWYRQAAGRGLQLLFYSVGIGQISSEVPQNLSASRPQDRQFILSSKKLLLSDSGFYLCAWRDKAEAFFGQGTRLTVV.

This chain joins TRBV7-2 and TRBJ1-1, with TRBD1 matching 10 bases. Germline-derived CDR1 and CDR2 are SGHTA and FQGNSA. The V and J ends lost 0 bases and 6 bases, in that order; junction bases with no gene match: 7. The CDR3 runs 16 residues. The CDR3 spells CASSLAIDRGRAEAFF. The DNA for the CDR3 is TGTGCCAGCAGCTTAGCTATTGACAGGGGGCGAGCTGAAGCTTTCTTT.

CDR3 amino acids: CASSVSELAGGLGKHEQYF. In DNA, the CDR3 is TGTGCCAGCAGCGTATCGGAGCTAGCGGGAGGACTTGGCAAGCACGAGCAGTACTTC. The chain employs TRBV9 and TRBJ2-7; 11 positions match TRBD2. Germline assignment: CDR1 SGDLS and CDR2 YYNGEE. The CDR3 extends over 19 amino acids. The V segment lost 1 base and the J segment 5 bases; nucleotides outside the gene matches: 17. Together with reference TRBV9 and TRBJ2-7, the CDR3 gives the full variable domain: DSGVTQTPKHLITATGQRVTLRCSPRSGDLSVYWYQQSLDQGLQFLIQYYNGEERAKGNILERFSAQQFPDLHSELNLSSLELGDSALYFCASSVSELAGGLGKHEQYFGPGTRLTVT.

Worth noting for this clone: Other DNA sequences in the sample encode the same CDR3. The chain recombines TRBV29-1 with TRBJ1-2; TRBD1 matches at 7 bases. The J segment lost 4 bases and the V segment lost 6 bases, leaving 5 bases of the junction unmatched. The CDR3 runs to 12 residues. Per the germline V gene, CDR1 is SQVTM and CDR2 is ANQGSEA. CDR3 sequence reads: CSVERDSYGYTF. The CDR3, as DNA: TGCAGCGTCGAAAGGGACAGCTATGGCTACACCTTC.

This clone was detected a few times. The rearrangement uses TRBV10-1 and TRBJ2-1; 8 bases match TRBD2. The CDR3 is 14 residues long. Losses at the gene ends were 3 bases for V and 4 bases for J; bases not matched to a gene: 2. CDR1 and CDR2 (germline): WNHNN, SYGVQD (reference sequence). The CDR3 sequence is CASSDGGGYNEQFF. For the CDR3, the DNA is TGCGCCAGCAGTGACGGGGGGGGGTACAATGAGCAGTTCTTC.

This clone was observed a handful of times. This chain connects TRBV11-2 to TRBJ2-1; 8 bases are a match to TRBD2. The trim removed 7 bases at V and 0 bases at J, leaving 5 bases unmatched. The CDR3 runs 15 residues. Germline V lookup: CDR1 SGHAT, CDR2 FQNNGV. CDR3 sequence (DNA): TGTGCCAGCACCAAAGGGACTAGCTCCTACAATGAGCAGTTCTTC. It yields the protein CASTKGTSSYNEQFF.

The CDR3 reads CASSLVRIPDTQYF. As DNA, the CDR3 is TGCGCCAGCAGCTTGGTGCGAATCCCAGATACGCAGTATTTT. The chain employs TRBV5-1 and TRBJ2-3; no firm D call. The CDR3 totals 14 residues. Per the germline V gene, CDR1 is SGHRS and CDR2 is YFSETQ. V gave up 0 bases and J gave up 4 bases, with 9 bases separating them. The variable domain in full, completed from reference TRBV5-1 and TRBJ2-3, reads KAGVTQTPRYLIKTRGQQVTLSCSPISGHRSVSWYQQTPGQGLQFLFEYFSETQRNKGNFPGRFSGRQFSNSRSEMNVSTLELGDSALYLCASSLVRIPDTQYFGPGTRLTVL.

This chain connects TRBV19 to TRBJ2-3; tentative D call: TRBD1 (6 bases). Germline CDR1 LNHDA, CDR2 SQIVND (reference sequence). The length of the CDR3 is 14 residues. Trimming pared 6 bases from V and 3 bases from J, leaving 13 bases between. CDR3 region: CASRQGWSTDTQYF. CDR3 sequence (DNA): TGTGCCAGTAGACAGGGTTGGAGTACAGATACGCAGTATTTT.

The sample holds a few counts of this clone. The chain couples TRBV11-2 to TRBJ1-6, with unresolved D. The CDR3 runs 13 residues. V lost 9 bases and J lost 6, with 12 bases in between. Germline V gene sequence: CDR1 SGHAT, CDR2 FQNNGV. CDR3 sequence: CASSSHLNSPLHF. CDR3 DNA sequence: TGTGCCAGTTCAAGTCATCTTAATTCACCCCTCCACTTT.

This sequence joins TRBV30 and TRBJ2-5; D possibly corresponds to TRBD1 (6 bases). V was clipped by 0 bases and J by 5 bases, with 13 bases between them. Germline values: CDR1 GTSNPN, CDR2 SVGIG (reference sequence). CDR3 size: 14 residues. CDR3 bases: TGTGCCTGGAGTGTAGGGGGATTGGGGGAGACCCAGTACTTC. Its translation: CAWSVGGLGETQYF.

The table lists this clone with a few counts. Other DNA sequences within the sample encode an identical CDR3. V and J are TRBV18 and TRBJ1-1; 7 nucleotides agree with TRBD1. Germline V gene lookup returns CDR1 KGHSH and CDR2 LQKENI. J gave up 7 bases and V 5 bases, and 1 base lay outside the gene matches. The CDR3 contains 11 residues. The DNA of the CDR3 is TGTGCCAGCTCAAGACAGGGTGAAGCTTTCTTT. Its translation is CASSRQGEAFF.

As concerns this clone: Within the sample, other DNA sequences also encode this same CDR3. The rearrangement uses TRBV5-1 and TRBJ2-5, with 11 bases that match TRBD1. Per germline, CDR1 SGHRS and CDR2 YFSETQ. This CDR3 region has 15 residues. V was pared by 4 bases and J by 4 bases, with 6 bases of the junction left unmatched. The CDR3 DNA reads as TGCGCCAGCAGCAGGGGGACAGGGGGAAGAGAGACCCAGTACTTC. As protein: CASSRGTGGRETQYF.

The CDR3 region has the DNA TGTGCCAGCAGCGTTTCAGGACAGACGAACACTGAAGCTTTCTTT. Its translation: CASSVSGQTNTEAFF. The chain carries TRBV7-2 and TRBJ1-1, with a possible D match to TRBD1 (6 bases). CDR1 is SGHTA and CDR2 is FQGNSA in the germline V gene. V lost 5 bases, J lost 1 base, and 14 bases lay in between. The CDR3 runs to 15 residues.